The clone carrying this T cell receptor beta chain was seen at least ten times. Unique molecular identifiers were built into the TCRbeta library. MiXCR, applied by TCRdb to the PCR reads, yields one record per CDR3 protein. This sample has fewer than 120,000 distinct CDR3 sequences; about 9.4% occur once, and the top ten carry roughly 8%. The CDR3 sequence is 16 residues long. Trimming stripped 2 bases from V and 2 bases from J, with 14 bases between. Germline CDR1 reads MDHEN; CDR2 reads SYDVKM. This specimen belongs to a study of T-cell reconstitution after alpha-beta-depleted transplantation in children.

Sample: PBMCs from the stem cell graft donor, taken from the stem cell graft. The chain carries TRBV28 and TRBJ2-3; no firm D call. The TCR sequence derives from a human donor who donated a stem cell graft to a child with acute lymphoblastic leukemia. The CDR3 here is CASSLKWGSATDTQYF. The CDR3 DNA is TGTGCCAGCAGTTTAAAGTGGGGATCGGCCACAGATACGCAGTATTTT.